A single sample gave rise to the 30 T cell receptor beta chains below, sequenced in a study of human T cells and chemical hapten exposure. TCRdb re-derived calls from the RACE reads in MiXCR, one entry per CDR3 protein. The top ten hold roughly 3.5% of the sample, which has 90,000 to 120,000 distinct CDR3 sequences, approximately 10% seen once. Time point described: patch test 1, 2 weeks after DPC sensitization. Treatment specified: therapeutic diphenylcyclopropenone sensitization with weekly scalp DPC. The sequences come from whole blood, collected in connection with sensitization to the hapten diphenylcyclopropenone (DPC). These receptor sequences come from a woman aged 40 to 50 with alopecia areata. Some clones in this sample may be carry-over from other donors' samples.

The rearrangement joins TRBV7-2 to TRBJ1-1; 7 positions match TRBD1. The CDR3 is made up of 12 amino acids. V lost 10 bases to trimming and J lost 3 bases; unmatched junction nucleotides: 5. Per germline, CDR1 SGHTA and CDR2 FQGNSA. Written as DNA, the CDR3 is TGTGCCACCACCGACAGGGACACTGAAGCTTTCTTT. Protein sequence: CATTDRDTEAFF.

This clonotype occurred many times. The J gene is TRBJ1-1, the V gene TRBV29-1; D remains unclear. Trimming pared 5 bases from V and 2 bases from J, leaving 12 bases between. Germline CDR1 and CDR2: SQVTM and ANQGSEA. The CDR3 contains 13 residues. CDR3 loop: CSVPDGLNTEAFF. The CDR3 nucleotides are TGCAGCGTTCCGGACGGACTTAACACTGAAGCTTTCTTT.

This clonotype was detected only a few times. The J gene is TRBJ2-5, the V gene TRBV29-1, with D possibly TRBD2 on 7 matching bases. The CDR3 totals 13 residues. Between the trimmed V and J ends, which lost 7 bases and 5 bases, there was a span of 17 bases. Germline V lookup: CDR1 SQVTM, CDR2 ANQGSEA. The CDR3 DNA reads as TGCAGCGCGGGACTACAGGGAGGGGAGACCCAGTACTTC. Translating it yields CSAGLQGGETQYF. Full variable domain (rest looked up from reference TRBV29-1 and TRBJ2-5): SAVISQKPSRDICQRGTSLTIQCQVDSQVTMMFWYRQQPGQSLTLIATANQGSEATYESGFVIDKFPISRPNLTFSTLTVSNMSPEDSSIYLCSAGLQGGETQYFGPGTRLLVL.

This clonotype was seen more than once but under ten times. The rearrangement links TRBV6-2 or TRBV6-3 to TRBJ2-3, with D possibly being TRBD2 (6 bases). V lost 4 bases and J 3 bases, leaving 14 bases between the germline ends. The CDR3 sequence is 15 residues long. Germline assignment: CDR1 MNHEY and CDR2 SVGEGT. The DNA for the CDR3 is TGTGCCAGCAGTTCCAGTAGCGCGGGGACAGATACGCAGTATTTT. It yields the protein CASSSSSAGTDTQYF.

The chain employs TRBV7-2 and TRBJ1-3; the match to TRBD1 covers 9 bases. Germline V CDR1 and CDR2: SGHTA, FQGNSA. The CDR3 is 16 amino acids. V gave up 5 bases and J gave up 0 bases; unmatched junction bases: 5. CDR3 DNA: TGTGCCAGCAGCCGGGACAGGGTAGTCTCTGGAAACACCATATATTTT. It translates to CASSRDRVVSGNTIYF.

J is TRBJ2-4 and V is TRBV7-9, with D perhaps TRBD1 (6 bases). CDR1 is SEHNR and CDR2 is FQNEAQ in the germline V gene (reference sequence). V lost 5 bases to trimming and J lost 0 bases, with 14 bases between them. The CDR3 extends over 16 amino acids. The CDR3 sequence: CASSPDSLLAKNIQYF. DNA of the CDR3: TGTGCCAGCAGCCCGGACAGTTTGCTAGCCAAAAACATTCAGTACTTC.

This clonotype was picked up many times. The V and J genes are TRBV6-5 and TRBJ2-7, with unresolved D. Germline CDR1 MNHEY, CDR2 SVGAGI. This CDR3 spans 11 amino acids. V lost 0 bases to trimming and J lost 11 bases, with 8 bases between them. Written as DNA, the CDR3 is TGTGCCAGCAGTTACTCGTCTCGGGAGTACTTC. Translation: CASSYSSREYF.

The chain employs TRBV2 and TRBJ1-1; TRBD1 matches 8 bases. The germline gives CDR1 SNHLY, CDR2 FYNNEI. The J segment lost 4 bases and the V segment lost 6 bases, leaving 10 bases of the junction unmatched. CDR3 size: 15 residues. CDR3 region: CASSPRTGSFTEAFF. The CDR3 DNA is TGTGCCAGCAGCCCCAGGACAGGGAGCTTCACTGAAGCTTTCTTT.

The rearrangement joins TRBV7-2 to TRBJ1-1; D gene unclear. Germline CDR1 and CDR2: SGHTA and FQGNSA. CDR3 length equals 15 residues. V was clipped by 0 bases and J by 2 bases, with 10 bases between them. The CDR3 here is CASSLARTPNTEAFF. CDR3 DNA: TGTGCCAGCAGCTTAGCGCGGACGCCTAACACTGAAGCTTTCTTT.

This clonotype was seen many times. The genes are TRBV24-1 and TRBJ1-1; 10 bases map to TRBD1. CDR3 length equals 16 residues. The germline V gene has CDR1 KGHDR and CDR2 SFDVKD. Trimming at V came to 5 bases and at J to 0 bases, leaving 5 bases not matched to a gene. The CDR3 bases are TGTGCCACCAGTGGGGGGACAGGGGATCTGAACACTGAAGCTTTCTTT. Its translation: CATSGGTGDLNTEAFF.

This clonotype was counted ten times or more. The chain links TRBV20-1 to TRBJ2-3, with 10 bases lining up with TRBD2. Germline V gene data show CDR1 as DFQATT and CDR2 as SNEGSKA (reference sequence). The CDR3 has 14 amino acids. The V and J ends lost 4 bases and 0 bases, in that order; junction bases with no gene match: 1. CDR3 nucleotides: TGCAGTGCTACTAGCGGGGGAAGCACAGATACGCAGTATTTT. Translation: CSATSGGSTDTQYF.

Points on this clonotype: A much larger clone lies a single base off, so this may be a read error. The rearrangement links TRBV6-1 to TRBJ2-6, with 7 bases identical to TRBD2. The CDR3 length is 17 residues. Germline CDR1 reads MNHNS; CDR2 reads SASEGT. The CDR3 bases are TGTGCCAGCAGGAAAAGCGGGGCGGACTCTGGGGCCAACGTCCCGACTTTC. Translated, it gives CASRKSGADSGANVPTF.

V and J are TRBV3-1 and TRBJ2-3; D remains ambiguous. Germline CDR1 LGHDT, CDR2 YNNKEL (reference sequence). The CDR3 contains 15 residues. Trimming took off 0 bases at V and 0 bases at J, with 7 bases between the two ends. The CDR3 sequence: CASSQEETSTDTQYF. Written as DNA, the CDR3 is TGTGCCAGCAGCCAAGAGGAGACTAGCACAGATACGCAGTATTTT.

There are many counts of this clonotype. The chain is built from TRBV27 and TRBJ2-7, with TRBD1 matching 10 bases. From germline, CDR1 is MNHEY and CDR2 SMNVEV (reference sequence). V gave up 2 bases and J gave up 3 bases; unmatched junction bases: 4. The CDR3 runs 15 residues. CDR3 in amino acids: CASSLAGQGIYEQYF. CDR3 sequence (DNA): TGTGCCAGCAGTTTAGCGGGACAGGGGATCTACGAGCAGTACTTC.

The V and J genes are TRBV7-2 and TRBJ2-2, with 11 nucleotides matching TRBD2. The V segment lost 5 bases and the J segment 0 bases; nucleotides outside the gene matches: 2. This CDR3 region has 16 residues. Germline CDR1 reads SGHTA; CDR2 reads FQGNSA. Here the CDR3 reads CASSATSGANTGELFF. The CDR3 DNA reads TGTGCCAGCAGCGCGACTAGCGGGGCGAACACCGGGGAGCTGTTTTTT.

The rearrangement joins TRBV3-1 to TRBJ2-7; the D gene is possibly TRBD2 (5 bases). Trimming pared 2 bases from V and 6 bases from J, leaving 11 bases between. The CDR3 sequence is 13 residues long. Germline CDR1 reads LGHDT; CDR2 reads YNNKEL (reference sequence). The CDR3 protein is CASSQRGLGEQYF. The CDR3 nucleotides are TGTGCCAGCAGCCAACGGGGTCTGGGCGAGCAGTACTTC.

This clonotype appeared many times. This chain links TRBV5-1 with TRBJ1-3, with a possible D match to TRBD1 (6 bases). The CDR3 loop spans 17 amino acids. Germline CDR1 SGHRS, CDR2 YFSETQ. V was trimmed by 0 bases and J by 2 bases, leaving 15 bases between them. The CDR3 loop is CASSLEQGGNPGNTIYF. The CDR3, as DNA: TGCGCCAGCAGCTTGGAACAGGGTGGAAACCCTGGAAACACCATATATTTT.

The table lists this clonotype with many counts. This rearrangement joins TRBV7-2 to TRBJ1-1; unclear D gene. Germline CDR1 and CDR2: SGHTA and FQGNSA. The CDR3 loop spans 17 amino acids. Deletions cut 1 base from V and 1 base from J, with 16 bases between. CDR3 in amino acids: CASSLDVVGNGNTEAFF. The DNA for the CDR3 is TGTGCCAGCAGCTTAGATGTTGTGGGGAATGGGAACACTGAAGCTTTCTTT. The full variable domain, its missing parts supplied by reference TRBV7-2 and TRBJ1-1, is GAGVSQSPSNKVTEKGKDVELRCDPISGHTALYWYRQSLGQGLEFLIYFQGNSAPDKSGLPSDRFSAERTGGSVSTLTIQRTQQEDSAVYLCASSLDVVGNGNTEAFFGQGTRLTVV.

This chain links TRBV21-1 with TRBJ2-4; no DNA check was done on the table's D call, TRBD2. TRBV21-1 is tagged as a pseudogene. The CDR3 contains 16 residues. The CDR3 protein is CASTRLAGPYQNIQYF. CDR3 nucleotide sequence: TGTGCCAGCACACGACTAGCGGGGCCCTACCAAAACATTCAGTACTTC.

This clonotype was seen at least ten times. The CDR3 bases are TGTGCCTGGGGTATGATGGGGGGCTATGGCTACACCTTC. Its translation is CAWGMMGGYGYTF. The V and J genes are TRBV30 and TRBJ1-2; TRBD1 might be the D (5 bases). The length of the CDR3 is 13 residues. Germline V gene lookup returns CDR1 GTSNPN and CDR2 SVGIG (reference sequence). The V gene lost 5 bases and the J gene lost 4 bases, with 14 bases spanning the gap.

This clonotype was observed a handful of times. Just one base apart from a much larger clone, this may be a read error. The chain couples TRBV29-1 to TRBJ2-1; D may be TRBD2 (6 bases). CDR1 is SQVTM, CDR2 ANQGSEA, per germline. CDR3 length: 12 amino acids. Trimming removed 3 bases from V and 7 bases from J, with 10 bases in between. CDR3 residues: CSVDGSGNEQFF. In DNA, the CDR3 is TGCAGCGTTGACGGGAGCGGGAATGAGCAGTTCTTC.

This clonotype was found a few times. Written as DNA, the CDR3 is TGTGCCAGCAGTTACTCAAGGGAAAGGGGAGCTTTCTTT. Its translation: CASSYSRERGAFF. The gene calls are TRBV6-2 or TRBV6-3 and TRBJ1-1; weak D call: TRBD1 (5 bases). CDR1 MNHEY and CDR2 SVGEGT come from the germline V gene. The CDR3 covers 13 residues. The V gene lost 0 bases and the J gene lost 10 bases, with 12 bases spanning the gap.

Here the CDR3 DNA reads TGTGCCATCAGTTTAGGGGGCGAATACCCCCAGCATTTT. This translates into CAISLGGEYPQHF. V usage is TRBV10-3 and J usage is TRBJ1-5, with TRBD1 matching over 7 bases. Per germline, CDR1 ENHRY and CDR2 SYGVKD. The CDR3 extends over 13 amino acids. The trim removed 5 bases at V and 10 bases at J, leaving 8 bases unmatched.

For the CDR3, the DNA is TGCAGCGCCGGGACAGGGGTCGAGCAGTACTTC. It specifies CSAGTGVEQYF. The chain employs TRBV29-1 and TRBJ2-7; TRBD1 aligns across 10 bases. The V segment lost 7 bases and the J segment 6 bases; nucleotides outside the gene matches: 3. There are 11 residues in the CDR3. Germline lookup yields CDR1 SQVTM and CDR2 ANQGSEA.

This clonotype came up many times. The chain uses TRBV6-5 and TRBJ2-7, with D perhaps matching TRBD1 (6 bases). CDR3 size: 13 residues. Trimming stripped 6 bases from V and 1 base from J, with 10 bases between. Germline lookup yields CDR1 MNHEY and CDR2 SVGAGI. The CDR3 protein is CASRPDSSYEQYF. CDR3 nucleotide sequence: TGTGCCAGCAGACCGGACAGTTCCTACGAGCAGTACTTC.

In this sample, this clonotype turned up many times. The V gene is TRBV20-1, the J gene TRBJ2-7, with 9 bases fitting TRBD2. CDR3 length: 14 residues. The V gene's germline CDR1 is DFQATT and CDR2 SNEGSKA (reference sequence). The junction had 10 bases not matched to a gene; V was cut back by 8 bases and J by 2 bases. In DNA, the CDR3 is TGCAGTCCCTCCCTCATAGCGGGAGCCTACGAGCAGTACTTC. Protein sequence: CSPSLIAGAYEQYF.

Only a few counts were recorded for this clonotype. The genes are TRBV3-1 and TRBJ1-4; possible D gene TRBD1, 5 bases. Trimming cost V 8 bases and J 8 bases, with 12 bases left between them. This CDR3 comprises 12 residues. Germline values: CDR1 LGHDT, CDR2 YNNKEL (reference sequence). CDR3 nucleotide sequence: TGTGCCAGCGGGGGTTTGGGGGAAAAACTGTTTTTT. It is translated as CASGGLGEKLFF. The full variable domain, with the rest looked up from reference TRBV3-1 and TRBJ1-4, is DTAVSQTPKYLVTQMGNDKSIKCEQNLGHDTMYWYKQDSKKFLKIMFSYNNKELIINETVPNRFSPKSPDKAHLNLHINSLELGDSAVYFCASGGLGEKLFFGSGTQLSVL.

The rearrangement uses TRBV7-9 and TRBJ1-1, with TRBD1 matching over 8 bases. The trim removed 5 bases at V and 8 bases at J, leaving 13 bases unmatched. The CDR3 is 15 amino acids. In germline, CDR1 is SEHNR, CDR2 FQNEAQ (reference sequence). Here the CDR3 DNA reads TGTGCCAGCAGCGCAGACGGACAGGGCGGGTGGGAAGCTTTCTTT. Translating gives CASSADGQGGWEAFF.

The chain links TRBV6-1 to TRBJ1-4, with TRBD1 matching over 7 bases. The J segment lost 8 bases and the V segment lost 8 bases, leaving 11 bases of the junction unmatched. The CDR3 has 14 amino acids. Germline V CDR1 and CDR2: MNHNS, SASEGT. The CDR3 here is CASSNRGDGEKLFF. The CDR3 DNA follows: TGTGCCAGCTCAAACAGGGGCGACGGGGAAAAACTGTTTTTT.

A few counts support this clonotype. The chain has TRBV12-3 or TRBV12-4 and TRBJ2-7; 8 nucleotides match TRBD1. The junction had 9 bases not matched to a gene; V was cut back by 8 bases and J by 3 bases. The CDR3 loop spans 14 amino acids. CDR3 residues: CASGGQGGFYEQYF. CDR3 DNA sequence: TGTGCCAGCGGAGGACAGGGTGGTTTCTACGAGCAGTACTTC.